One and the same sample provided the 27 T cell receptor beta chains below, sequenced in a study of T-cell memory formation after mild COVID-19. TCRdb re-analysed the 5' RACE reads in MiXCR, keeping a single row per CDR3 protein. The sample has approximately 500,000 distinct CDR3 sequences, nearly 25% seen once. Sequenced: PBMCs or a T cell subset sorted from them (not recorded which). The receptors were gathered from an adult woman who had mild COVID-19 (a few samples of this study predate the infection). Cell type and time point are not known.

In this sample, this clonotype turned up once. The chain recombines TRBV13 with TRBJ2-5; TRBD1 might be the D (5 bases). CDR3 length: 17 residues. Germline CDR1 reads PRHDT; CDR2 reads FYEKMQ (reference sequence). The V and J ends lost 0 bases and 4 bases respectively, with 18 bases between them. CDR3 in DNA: TGTGCCAGCAGCTTAGGAGCACGGTGGGTCGACAGAGAGACCCAGTACTTC. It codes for CASSLGARWVDRETQYF.

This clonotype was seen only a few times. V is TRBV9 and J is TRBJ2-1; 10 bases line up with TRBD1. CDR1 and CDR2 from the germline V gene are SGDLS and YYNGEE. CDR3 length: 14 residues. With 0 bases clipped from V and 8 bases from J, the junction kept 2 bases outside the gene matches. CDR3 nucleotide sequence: TGTGCCAGCAGCGTAGGGGACAGGGGCCATGAGCAGTTCTTC. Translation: CASSVGDRGHEQFF.

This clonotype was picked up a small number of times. CDR3 residues: CASSLILGIRNNEQFF. The DNA for the CDR3 is TGTGCCAGCAGCTTAATTCTGGGGATTCGAAACAATGAGCAGTTCTTC. The rearrangement joins TRBV7-3 to TRBJ2-1, with unresolved D. CDR3 length: 16 amino acids. V was pared by 1 base and J by 5 bases, with 15 bases between. Germline V CDR1 and CDR2: SGHTA, FQGTGA.

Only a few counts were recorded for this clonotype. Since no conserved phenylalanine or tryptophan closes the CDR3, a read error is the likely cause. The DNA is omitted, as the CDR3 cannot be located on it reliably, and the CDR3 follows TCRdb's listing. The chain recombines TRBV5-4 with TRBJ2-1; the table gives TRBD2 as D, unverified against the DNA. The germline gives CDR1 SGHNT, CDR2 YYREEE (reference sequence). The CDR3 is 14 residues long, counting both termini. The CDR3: CASSLGPEGLAVWL.

CDR3 in DNA: TGTGCCAGCAGTTACCTGGACAGGAAAAATGGGGACACTGAAGCTTTCTTT. Amino acid sequence: CASSYLDRKNGDTEAFF. The chain is built from TRBV6-2 or TRBV6-3 and TRBJ1-1, with 7 bases lining up with TRBD1. CDR1 and CDR2 from the germline V gene are MNHEY and SVGEGT. The V and J ends lost 2 bases and 3 bases, in that order; junction bases with no gene match: 12. This CDR3 contains 17 residues.

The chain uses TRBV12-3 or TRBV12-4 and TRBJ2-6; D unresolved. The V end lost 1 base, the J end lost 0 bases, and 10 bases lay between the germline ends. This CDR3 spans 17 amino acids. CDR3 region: CASSLGSGASGANVLTF. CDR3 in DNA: TGTGCCAGCAGTTTAGGGTCAGGCGCCTCTGGGGCCAACGTCCTGACTTTC.

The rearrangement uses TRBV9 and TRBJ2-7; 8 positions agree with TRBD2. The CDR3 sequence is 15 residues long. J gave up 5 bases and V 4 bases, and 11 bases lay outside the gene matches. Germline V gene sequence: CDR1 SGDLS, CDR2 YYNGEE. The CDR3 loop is CASSLSSLAAHEQYF. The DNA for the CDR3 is TGTGCCAGCAGCCTCTCCTCACTAGCGGCCCACGAGCAGTACTTC.

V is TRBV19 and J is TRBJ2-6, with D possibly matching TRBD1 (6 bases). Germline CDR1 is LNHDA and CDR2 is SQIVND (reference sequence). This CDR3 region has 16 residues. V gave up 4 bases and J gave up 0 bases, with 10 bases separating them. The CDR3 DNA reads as TGTGCCAGTAGTACAACAGGGAGCTCTGGGGCCAACGTCCTGACTTTC. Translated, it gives CASSTTGSSGANVLTF. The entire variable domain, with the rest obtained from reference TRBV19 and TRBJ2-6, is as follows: DGGITQSPKYLFRKEGQNVTLSCEQNLNHDAMYWYRQDPGQGLRLIYYSQIVNDFQKGDIAEGYSVSREKKESFPLTVTSAQKNPTAFYLCASSTTGSSGANVLTFGAGSRLTVL.

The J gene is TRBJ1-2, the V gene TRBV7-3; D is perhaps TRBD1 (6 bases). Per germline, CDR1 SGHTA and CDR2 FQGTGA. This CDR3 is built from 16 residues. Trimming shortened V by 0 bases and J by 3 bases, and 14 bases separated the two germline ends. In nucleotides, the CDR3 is TGTGCCAGCAGCTTAACCGCAGGGGTGACCGACTATGGCTACACCTTC. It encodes CASSLTAGVTDYGYTF.

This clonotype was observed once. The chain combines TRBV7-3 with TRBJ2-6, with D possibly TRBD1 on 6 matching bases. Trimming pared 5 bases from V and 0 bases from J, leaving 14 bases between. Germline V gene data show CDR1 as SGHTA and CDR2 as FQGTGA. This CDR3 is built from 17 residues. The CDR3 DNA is TGTGCCAGCAGCCCGGGACATGCTAGCTCTGGGGCCAACGTCCTGACTTTC. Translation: CASSPGHASSGANVLTF.

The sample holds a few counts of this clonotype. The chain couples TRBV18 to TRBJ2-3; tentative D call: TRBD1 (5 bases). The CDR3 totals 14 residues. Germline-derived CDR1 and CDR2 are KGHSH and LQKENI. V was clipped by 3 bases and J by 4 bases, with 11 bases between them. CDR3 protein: CASSPPWGSDTQYF. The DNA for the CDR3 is TGTGCCAGCTCACCCCCGTGGGGCTCAGATACGCAGTATTTT.

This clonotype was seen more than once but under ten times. CDR3 nucleotides: TGTGCCAGCAGCTTGAACCCAACGGAGGGCTATGGCTACACCTTC. Translation gives CASSLNPTEGYGYTF. This rearrangement joins TRBV5-6 to TRBJ1-2; D unclear. Looked up from germline, CDR1 is SGHDT and CDR2 is YYEEEE. This CDR3 is built from 15 residues. V lost 1 base and J lost 4, with 14 bases in between.

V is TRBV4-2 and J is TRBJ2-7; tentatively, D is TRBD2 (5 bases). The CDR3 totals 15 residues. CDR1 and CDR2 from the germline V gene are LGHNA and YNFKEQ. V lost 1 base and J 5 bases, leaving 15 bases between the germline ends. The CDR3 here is CASSQVSGYKNEQYF. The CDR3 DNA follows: TGTGCCAGCAGCCAAGTGAGCGGCTATAAAAACGAGCAGTACTTC.

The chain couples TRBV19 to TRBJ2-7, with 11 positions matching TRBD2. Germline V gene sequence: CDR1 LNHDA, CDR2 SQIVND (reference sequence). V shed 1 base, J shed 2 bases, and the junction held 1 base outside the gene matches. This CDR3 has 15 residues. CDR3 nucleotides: TGTGCCAGTAGTATAGGACTAGCGGGACCCTACGAGCAGTACTTC. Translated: CASSIGLAGPYEQYF.

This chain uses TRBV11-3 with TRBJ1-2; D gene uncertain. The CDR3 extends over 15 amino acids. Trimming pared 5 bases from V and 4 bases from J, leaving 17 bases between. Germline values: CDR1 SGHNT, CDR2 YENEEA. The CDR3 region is CASSLFPTPVYGYTF. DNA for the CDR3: TGTGCCAGCAGCCTTTTCCCGACACCCGTCTATGGCTACACCTTC.

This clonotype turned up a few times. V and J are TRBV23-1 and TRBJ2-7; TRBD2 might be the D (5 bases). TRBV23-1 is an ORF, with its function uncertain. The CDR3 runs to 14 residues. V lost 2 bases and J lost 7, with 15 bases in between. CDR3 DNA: TGCGCCAGCAGTCAAACACCCCCGAGGAGGGAGCAGTACTTC. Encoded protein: CASSQTPPRREQYF.

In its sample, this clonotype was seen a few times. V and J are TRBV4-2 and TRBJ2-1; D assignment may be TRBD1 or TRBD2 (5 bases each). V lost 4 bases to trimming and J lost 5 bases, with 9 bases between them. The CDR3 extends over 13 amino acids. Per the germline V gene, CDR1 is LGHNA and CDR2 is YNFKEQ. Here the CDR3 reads CASSPGANNEQFF. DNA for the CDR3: TGTGCCAGCAGCCCCGGGGCCAACAATGAGCAGTTCTTC.

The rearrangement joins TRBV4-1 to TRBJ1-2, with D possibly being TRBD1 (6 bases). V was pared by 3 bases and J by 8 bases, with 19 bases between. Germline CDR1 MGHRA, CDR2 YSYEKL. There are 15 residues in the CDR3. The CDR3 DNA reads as TGCGCCAGCAGCCACATTGACACAGGGTATGGCGGCTACACCTTC. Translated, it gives CASSHIDTGYGGYTF.

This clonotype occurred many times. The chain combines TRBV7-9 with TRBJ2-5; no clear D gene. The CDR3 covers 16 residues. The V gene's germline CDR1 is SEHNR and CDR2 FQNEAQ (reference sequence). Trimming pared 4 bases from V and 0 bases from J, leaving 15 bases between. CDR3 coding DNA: TGTGCCAGCAGCTCTCAACCAATGGGTTACCAAGAGACCCAGTACTTC. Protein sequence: CASSSQPMGYQETQYF.

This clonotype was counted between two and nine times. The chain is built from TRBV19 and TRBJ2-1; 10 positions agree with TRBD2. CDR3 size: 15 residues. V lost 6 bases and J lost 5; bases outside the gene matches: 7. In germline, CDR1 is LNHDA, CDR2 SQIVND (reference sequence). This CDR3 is CASRRAGGSNNEQFF. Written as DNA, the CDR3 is TGTGCCAGTAGACGAGCGGGAGGGTCAAACAATGAGCAGTTCTTC. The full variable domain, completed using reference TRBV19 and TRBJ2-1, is DGGITQSPKYLFRKEGQNVTLSCEQNLNHDAMYWYRQDPGQGLRLIYYSQIVNDFQKGDIAEGYSVSREKKESFPLTVTSAQKNPTAFYLCASRRAGGSNNEQFFGPGTRLTVL.

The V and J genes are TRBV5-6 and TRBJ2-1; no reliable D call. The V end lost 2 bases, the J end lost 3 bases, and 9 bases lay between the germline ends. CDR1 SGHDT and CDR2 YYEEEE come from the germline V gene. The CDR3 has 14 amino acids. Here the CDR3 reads CASSLPTGYNEQFF. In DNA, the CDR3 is TGTGCCAGCAGCTTACCGACCGGCTACAATGAGCAGTTCTTC.

This CDR3 is CASSPPGAINIQYF. The CDR3 nucleotides read TGTGCCAGCAGCCCCCCCGGGGCGATAAACATTCAGTACTTC. The chain employs TRBV7-9 and TRBJ2-4; perhaps D is TRBD1 or TRBD2 (5 bases each). This CDR3 is 14 amino acids long. V shed 5 bases and J shed 6 bases, with 14 bases lying between them. Per germline, CDR1 SEHNR and CDR2 FQNEAQ (reference sequence).

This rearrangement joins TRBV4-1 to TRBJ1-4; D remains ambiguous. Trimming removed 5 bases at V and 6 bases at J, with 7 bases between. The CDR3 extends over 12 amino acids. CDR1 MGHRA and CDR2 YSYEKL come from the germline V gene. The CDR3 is CASSSRHEKLFF. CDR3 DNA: TGCGCCAGCAGCTCGCGTCATGAAAAACTGTTTTTT.

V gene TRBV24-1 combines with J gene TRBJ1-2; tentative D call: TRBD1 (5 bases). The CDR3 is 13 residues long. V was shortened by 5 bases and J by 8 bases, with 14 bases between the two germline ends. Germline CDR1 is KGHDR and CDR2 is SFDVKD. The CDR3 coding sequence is TGTGCCACCAGTGTCGGACACCTCGGCGGCTACACCTTC. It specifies CATSVGHLGGYTF.

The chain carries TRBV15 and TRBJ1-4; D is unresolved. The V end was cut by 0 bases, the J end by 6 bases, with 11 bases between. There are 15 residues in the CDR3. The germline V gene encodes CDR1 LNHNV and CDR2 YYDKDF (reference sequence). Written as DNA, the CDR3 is TGTGCCACCAGCAGAGAAAAGGGCTGGGATGAAAAACTGTTTTTT. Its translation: CATSREKGWDEKLFF.

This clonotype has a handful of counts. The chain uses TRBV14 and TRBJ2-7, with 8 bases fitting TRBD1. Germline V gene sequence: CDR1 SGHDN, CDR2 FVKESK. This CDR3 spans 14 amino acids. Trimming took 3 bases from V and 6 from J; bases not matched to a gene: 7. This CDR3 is CASSQWDRQGEQYF. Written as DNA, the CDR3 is TGTGCCAGCAGCCAGTGGGACAGGCAGGGCGAGCAGTACTTC.

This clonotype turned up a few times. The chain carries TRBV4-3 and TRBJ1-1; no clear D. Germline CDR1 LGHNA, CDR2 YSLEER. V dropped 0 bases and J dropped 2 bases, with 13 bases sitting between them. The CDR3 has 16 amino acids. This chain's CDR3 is CASSQDPGGINTEAFF. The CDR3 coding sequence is TGCGCCAGCAGCCAAGATCCGGGAGGGATAAACACTGAAGCTTTCTTT.